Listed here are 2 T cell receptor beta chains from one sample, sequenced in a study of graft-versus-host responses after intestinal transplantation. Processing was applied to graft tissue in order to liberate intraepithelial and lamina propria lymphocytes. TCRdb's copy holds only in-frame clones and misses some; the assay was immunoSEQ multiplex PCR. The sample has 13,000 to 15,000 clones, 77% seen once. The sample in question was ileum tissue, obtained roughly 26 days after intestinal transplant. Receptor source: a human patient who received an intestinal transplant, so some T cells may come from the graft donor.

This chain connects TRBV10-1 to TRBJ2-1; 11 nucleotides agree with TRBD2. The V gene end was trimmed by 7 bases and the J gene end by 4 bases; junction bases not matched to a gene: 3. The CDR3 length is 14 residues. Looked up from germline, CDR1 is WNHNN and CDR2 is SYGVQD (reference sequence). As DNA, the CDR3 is TGCGCCAGCACACTAGCGGGGGCGTACAATGAGCAGTTCTTC. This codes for CASTLAGAYNEQFF.

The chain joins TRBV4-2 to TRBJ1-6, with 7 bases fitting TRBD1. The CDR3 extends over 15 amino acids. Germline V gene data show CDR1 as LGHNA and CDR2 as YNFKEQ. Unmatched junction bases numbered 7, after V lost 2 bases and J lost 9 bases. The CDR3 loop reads CASSQSTGDRSPLHF. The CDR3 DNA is TGTGCCAGCAGCCAATCCACAGGGGATCGTTCACCCCTCCACTTT.